Listed here are 5 T cell receptor beta chains from one sample, sequenced in a study of regulatory T cells in long-lasting Graves disease. Combining iRepertoire HTBI primers with Arm-PCR of CDR3 regions, the authors built TCR beta libraries. TCRdb independently ran MiXCR on the multiplex PCR reads; one entry per CDR3 protein. The sample holds 400,000 to 550,000 distinct CDR3 sequences; about 17% are singletons and the top ten take 23%. Time point indicated: newly diagnosed GD, antithyroid drugs for less than 3 months. PBMC RNA was the source of the TCR library. These same data were also listed under a study on T cells in Graves' hyperthyroidism and ophthalmopathy.

The sequenced sample was peripheral blood mononuclear cells (PBMCs), obtained at new diagnosis, from a patient treated with antithyroid drugs. These receptors came from a woman between 18 and 29 years old with Graves disease.

This clonotype was seen at least ten times. The chain uses TRBV28 and TRBJ2-5, with 10 bases lining up with TRBD1. The V gene end was trimmed by 5 bases and the J gene end by 2 bases; junction bases not matched to a gene: 5. The CDR3 length is 15 residues. CDR1 MDHEN and CDR2 SYDVKM come from the germline V gene. The CDR3 sequence is CASSRMGQGQETQYF. CDR3 in DNA: TGTGCCAGCAGTCGGATGGGACAGGGGCAAGAGACCCAGTACTTC.

In its sample, this clonotype was seen once. This chain joins TRBV18 and TRBJ1-4; no reliable D call. Trimming stripped 3 bases from V and 7 bases from J, with 12 bases between. Germline CDR1 reads KGHSH; CDR2 reads LQKENI. This CDR3 spans 14 amino acids. CDR3 DNA: TGTGCCAGCTCACCGGGGAGTTTTTTTGAAAAACTGTTTTTT. Translated: CASSPGSFFEKLFF.

CDR3 DNA: TGTGCCACGCAGGGGAGGACTGTGACGAACACCGGGGAGCTGTTTTTT. Translated: CATQGRTVTNTGELFF. This chain connects TRBV10-3 to TRBJ2-2; D is perhaps TRBD1 or TRBD2 (6 bases each). Germline V CDR1 and CDR2: ENHRY, SYGVKD. Trimming took 10 bases from V and 0 from J, leaving 18 bases between them. The CDR3 runs to 16 residues.

The chain uses TRBV19 and TRBJ1-1, with D perhaps matching TRBD1 (5 bases). Per germline, CDR1 LNHDA and CDR2 SQIVND (reference sequence). CDR3 length: 14 residues. With 6 bases removed from V and 4 bases from J, the gap between germline ends came to 15 bases. The CDR3 region has the DNA TGTGCCAGTAGGCCTACCGGGGCTCGCACTGAAGCTTTCTTT. Translating it yields CASRPTGARTEAFF.

As to this clonotype: A single base separates this from a much larger clone, so it may be a read error. As DNA, the CDR3 is TGTGCCAGCGGCACCAGGAAAGCAAAGCCCCAGCATTTT. It is translated as CASGTRKAKPQHF. V and J are TRBV27 and TRBJ1-5; D call uncertain. Trimming removed 8 bases at V and 8 bases at J, with 16 bases between. Germline V gene lookup returns CDR1 MNHEY and CDR2 SMNVEV (reference sequence). There are 13 residues in the CDR3.